The rows below give T cell receptor beta chains drawn from one sample of a study of T cell responses to AZD1222 COVID-19 vaccine. TCRdb's copy holds only in-frame clones and misses some; the assay was immunoSEQ multiplex PCR. The table shows 65,000 to 80,000 clones, with 92% occurring only once. Specimen: peripheral blood, collected on day 0 of MenACWY control vaccination. The receptors stem from an adult in good health. Both conserved end residues are part of each CDR3. A D gene is named only where the DNA matches it firmly.

v_call: TRBV28; d_call: TRBD2; cdr3_aa: CASPPLAGGRGDTQYF
v_call: TRBV12-3/TRBV12-4; d_call: -; cdr3_aa: CASSRELGQPQHF
v_call: TRBV9; d_call: -; cdr3_aa: CASSLSKQGEYTF
v_call: TRBV7-3; d_call: -; cdr3_aa: CASSLTNPTDTQYF
v_call: TRBV27; d_call: -; cdr3_aa: CASSSALGNTQTGELFF
v_call: TRBV7-7; d_call: TRBD2; cdr3_aa: CASSPGRIGELFF
v_call: TRBV11-3; d_call: -; cdr3_aa: CASSHRYDSYNEQFF
v_call: TRBV6-6; d_call: -; cdr3_aa: CASSPPGGNTIYF
v_call: TRBV29-1; d_call: -; cdr3_aa: CSVAARNSYNEQFF
v_call: TRBV6-2/TRBV6-3; d_call: TRBD2; cdr3_aa: CASSYSKAGGNEQFF
v_call: TRBV30; d_call: -; cdr3_aa: CAWSAKSNEQFF
v_call: TRBV7-3; d_call: TRBD1; cdr3_aa: CASSPPDRVGYNEQFF
v_call: TRBV12-3/TRBV12-4; d_call: -; cdr3_aa: CASTDSNSPLHF
v_call: TRBV9; d_call: TRBD1; cdr3_aa: CASSVRGQSYEQYF
v_call: TRBV23-1; d_call: -; cdr3_aa: CASSQWSPVTYGYTF
v_call: TRBV7-2; d_call: -; cdr3_aa: CASSTRFDNSPLHF
v_call: TRBV7-2; d_call: -; cdr3_aa: CASSLGQLNSPLHF
v_call: TRBV6-2/TRBV6-3; d_call: -; cdr3_aa: CASSYSGSRMSYEQYF
v_call: TRBV18; d_call: TRBD2; cdr3_aa: CASSRLAGGNTGELFF
v_call: TRBV9; d_call: TRBD2; cdr3_aa: CASSVVSGLQFF
v_call: TRBV11-3; d_call: TRBD1; cdr3_aa: CASSPGQGPGNTIYF